What follows is one T cell receptor (beta chain) and its context. Its antigen is undetermined. The time point was: baseline, week 1 (first vaccination visit). Documented treatment: pre-vaccination baseline after standard-of-care therapy. Each astrocytoma in the donors was new, WHO grade 3 or 4, IDH1-mutant and ATRX-lost. Clones were sequenced by immunoSEQ multiplex PCR, and TCRdb holds only the in-frame ones, with some missing. Here the sample spans about 92,000 clones, about 82% being singletons. The data derive from a study of a mutant IDH1 vaccine in newly diagnosed glioma. The overall study: Patients were pretreated with radiotherapy, temozolomide, or both, mostly both. Overall study findings and caveats: Variations in leading peripheral T cell clonotypes appeared to have no connection with pseudoprogression. Among all patients, vaccine-induced immune responses occurred in around 94%.

Trimming cost V 5 bases and J 5 bases; bases outside gene matches: 8. CDR3 length: 14 residues. In germline, CDR1 is LNHDA, CDR2 SQIVND (reference sequence). This material consisted of PBMCs, taken from a glioma patient treated with radiotherapy, temozolomide or both. This receptor was identified in a man aged 35-49 years with glioma. The chain carries TRBV19 and TRBJ2-5; 7 bases fit TRBD2. This chain's CDR3 is CASSLRDYGETQYF. Written as DNA, the CDR3 is TGTGCCAGTAGTCTCCGGGACTATGGGGAGACCCAGTACTTC.